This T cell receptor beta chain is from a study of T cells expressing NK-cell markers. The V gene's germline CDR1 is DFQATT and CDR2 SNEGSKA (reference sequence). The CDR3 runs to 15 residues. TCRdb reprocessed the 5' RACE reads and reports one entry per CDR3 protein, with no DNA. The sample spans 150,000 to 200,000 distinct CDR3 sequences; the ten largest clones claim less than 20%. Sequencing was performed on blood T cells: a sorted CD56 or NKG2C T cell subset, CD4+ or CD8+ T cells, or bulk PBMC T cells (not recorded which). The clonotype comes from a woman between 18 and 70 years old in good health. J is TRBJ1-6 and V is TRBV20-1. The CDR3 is CSARAAYSYNSPLHF.